The source of this T cell receptor (beta chain) is a study of OX40 agonist ivuxolimab in advanced cancers. V trimming: 8 bases; J trimming: 0 bases; junction bases outside the gene matches: 4. CDR1 is MNHNS, CDR2 SASEGT, per germline. The CDR3 has 13 amino acids. TCRdb's table, derived via immunoSEQ multiplex PCR, lists solely in-frame clones and lacks some. The sample lists roughly 11,000 clones; approximately 86% were seen once. This clone is medium-sized (0.01 to 0.1%). The chain joins TRBV6-1 to TRBJ2-7; 7 positions agree with TRBD2. The sequence derives from an adult with an advanced solid tumor such as melanoma, head and neck, liver or kidney cancer. Sequencing was performed on CD4+ or CD8+ T cells sorted from blood, taken in a trial of the OX40 agonist ivuxolimab. This chain's CDR3 is CASEIAGSYEQYF. DNA for the CDR3: TGTGCCAGCGAAATAGCGGGCTCCTACGAGCAGTACTTC.